The source of this T cell receptor beta chain is a study of blood T cell repertoires in COVID-19. About the research overall: COVID-19 samples, acute and convalescent, were from the United States, Italy and Spain. Sources were T cells, B-cell-depleted T cells, or PBMCs; the material itself was cDNA or gDNA.

Original processing methods: Estimates of nucleated cell counts were drawn from the amplification of reference gene primers. Data came from immunoSEQ multiplex PCR; TCRdb stores just in-frame clones and leaves some out. The DNA was the basis for D and trimming; V, J and clone size are from that table. The table has about 280,000 clones, roughly nine tenths seen once. The CDR3 runs to 12 residues. V lost 6 bases and J lost 10, with 15 bases in between. In germline, CDR1 is MNHEY, CDR2 SVGAGI. The sequencing input was peripheral blood. The clonotype was recovered from a woman aged 45-65 years who had recovered from COVID-19. The chain employs TRBV6-5 and TRBJ1-1, with no clear D. CDR3 DNA sequence: TGTGCCAGCAGCCAGAGGGATTTGGGAGCTTTCTTT. This sequence encodes CASSQRDLGAFF.